The 12 T cell receptor beta chains given below trace back to one sample, sequenced in a study of cytomegalovirus exposure and HLA in healthy donors. The PCR used 60 Vbeta and 13 Jbeta primers. TCRdb keeps only in-frame clones here, not all; method: immunoSEQ multiplex PCR. The specimen's table records roughly 90,000 clones. Sequencing input: PBMCs. These receptors were collected from a man in his fifties or sixties in good health and CMV-seropositive.

The rearrangement links TRBV7-3 to TRBJ2-3; 7 nucleotides align to TRBD2. CDR3 length equals 13 residues. Germline CDR1 SGHTA, CDR2 FQGTGA. With 3 bases clipped from V and 6 bases from J, the junction kept 3 bases outside the gene matches. CDR3 region: CASSLREGDTQYF. In DNA form, the CDR3 reads TGTGCCAGCAGCTTGAGGGAGGGGGATACGCAGTATTTT. The full variable domain, in which reference TRBV7-3 and TRBJ2-3 provide the parts outside the CDR3, is GAGVSQTPSNKVTEKGKYVELRCDPISGHTALYWYRQSLGQGPEFLIYFQGTGAADDSGLPNDRFFAVRPEGSVSTLKIQRTERGDSAVYLCASSLREGDTQYFGPGTRLTVL.

The chain combines TRBV5-1 with TRBJ1-1; 7 bases line up with TRBD1. V shed 0 bases, J shed 6 bases, and the junction held 8 bases outside the gene matches. CDR1 is SGHRS and CDR2 is YFSETQ in the germline V gene. The CDR3 is 15 amino acids. The CDR3 DNA reads as TGCGCCAGCAGCTTGGGACTCACAGGGGCCTCTGAAGCTTTCTTT. It translates to CASSLGLTGASEAFF.

The rearrangement uses TRBV4-1 and TRBJ2-2, with a weak D call TRBD1 (5 bases). Germline CDR1 MGHRA, CDR2 YSYEKL. This CDR3 has 14 amino acids. Trimming pared 3 bases from V and 2 bases from J, leaving 7 bases between. CDR3 region: CASSHGANTGELFF. In nucleotides, the CDR3 is TGCGCCAGCAGCCATGGGGCCAACACCGGGGAGCTGTTTTTT.

This chain links TRBV5-6 with TRBJ2-1; D call uncertain. V was pared by 2 bases and J by 14 bases, with 14 bases between. Looked up from germline, CDR1 is SGHDT and CDR2 is YYEEEE. This CDR3 has 12 amino acids. The CDR3 region has the DNA TGTGCCAGCAGCTTCCAAGCGACCAGAGAGTTCTTC. Translation gives CASSFQATREFF.

The V and J genes are TRBV7-2 and TRBJ2-1; D not certain. The V gene's germline CDR1 is SGHTA and CDR2 FQGNSA. V was shortened by 1 base and J by 7 bases, with 8 bases between the two germline ends. The CDR3 is 13 amino acids. The CDR3 DNA sequence: TGTGCCAGCAGCTTAGGAGGCCCTAATGAGCAGTTCTTC. Translated, it gives CASSLGGPNEQFF. The full variable domain, with the rest looked up from reference TRBV7-2 and TRBJ2-1, is GAGVSQSPSNKVTEKGKDVELRCDPISGHTALYWYRQSLGQGLEFLIYFQGNSAPDKSGLPSDRFSAERTGGSVSTLTIQRTQQEDSAVYLCASSLGGPNEQFFGPGTRLTVL.

The chain is built from TRBV6-5 and TRBJ1-2, with a weak D call TRBD1 (6 bases). The CDR3 extends over 12 amino acids. Trimming pared 6 bases from V and 8 bases from J, leaving 13 bases between. The V gene's germline CDR1 is MNHEY and CDR2 SVGAGI. The DNA for the CDR3 is TGTGCCAGCAGGAGGGGGTATTTAGGCTACACCTTC. Translating gives CASRRGYLGYTF.

The V and J genes are TRBV7-9 and TRBJ1-1, with D hard to call. The V end was cut by 4 bases, the J end by 4 bases, with 13 bases between. The CDR3 loop spans 14 amino acids. Germline CDR1 reads SEHNR; CDR2 reads FQNEAQ (reference sequence). The CDR3 DNA is TGTGCCAGCAGCTCAAATCTCGGGTTCACTGAAGCTTTCTTT. As protein: CASSSNLGFTEAFF.

V and J are TRBV4-3 and TRBJ2-3; D is undetermined. The V end lost 4 bases, the J end lost 2 bases, and 10 bases lay between the germline ends. Germline V gene sequence: CDR1 LGHNA, CDR2 YSLEER. The CDR3 is made up of 14 amino acids. CDR3 nucleotide sequence: TGCGCCAGCAGCCGTATTCAGTCCACAGATACGCAGTATTTT. It specifies CASSRIQSTDTQYF.

The genes are TRBV11-2 and TRBJ2-7; weak D call: TRBD2 (6 bases). CDR3 length: 14 amino acids. Trimming shortened V by 3 bases and J by 0 bases, and 9 bases separated the two germline ends. The germline gives CDR1 SGHAT, CDR2 FQNNGV. The CDR3 here is CASSFGGGSYEQYV. In DNA, the CDR3 is TGTGCCAGCAGCTTCGGGGGAGGCTCCTACGAGCAGTACGTC.

The rearrangement links TRBV7-3 to TRBJ2-7; D may be TRBD1 (6 bases). V was cut by 0 bases and J by 2 bases, with 11 bases left in between. Per the germline V gene, CDR1 is SGHTA and CDR2 is FQGTGA. CDR3 size: 15 residues. CDR3 protein: CASSLTGGRTYEQYF. The CDR3 DNA sequence: TGTGCCAGCAGCTTAACAGGGGGACGTACCTACGAGCAGTACTTC. Variable domain in full (rest from reference TRBV7-3 and TRBJ2-7): GAGVSQTPSNKVTEKGKYVELRCDPISGHTALYWYRQSLGQGPEFLIYFQGTGAADDSGLPNDRFFAVRPEGSVSTLKIQRTERGDSAVYLCASSLTGGRTYEQYFGPGTRLTVT.

The rearrangement uses TRBV19 and TRBJ2-7, with 9 bases matching TRBD1. The CDR3 has 14 residues. Germline loops: CDR1 LNHDA, CDR2 SQIVND (reference sequence). The V and J ends lost 6 bases and 5 bases, in that order; junction bases with no gene match: 8. Written as DNA, the CDR3 is TGTGCCAGTAGGTCGACAGGGGGAAAGGACGAGCAGTACTTC. It yields the protein CASRSTGGKDEQYF.

The chain combines TRBV4-2 with TRBJ1-4; TRBD1 matches 7 bases. The CDR3 sequence is 16 residues long. V was clipped by 0 bases and J by 8 bases; unmatched bases: 9. The germline V gene has CDR1 LGHNA and CDR2 YNFKEQ. The DNA of the CDR3 is TGTGCCAGCAGCCAAGAATCCGAGGGGGCAAGGGAAAAACTGTTTTTT. This sequence encodes CASSQESEGAREKLFF.